This is a list of T cell receptor beta chains from one sample in a study of T cell repertoires in cytomegalovirus infection. No antigen has been identified for these receptors. Via MiXCR, TCRdb re-called the reads, giving one row per CDR3 protein. Counted here are roughly 500,000 distinct CDR3 sequences, about 33% occurring once; the ten biggest clones make up 17%. The specimen was cultured PBMCs, collected from culture after CMV antigen stimulation. The receptors come from a human donor in good health (CMV status not recorded). Some clones in this sample may be carry-over from other donors' samples. Each CDR3 is given with its conserved first and last residue. Each record gives: D gene, CDR3 length, J gene, V gene, clone size, CDR3 DNA, CDR3 protein. D genes are given only for firm matches. Clone size, where shown, is once, few, many, or a class for clones that have expanded.

>TRBD1|15|TRBJ1-3|TRBV6-1|few
TGTGCCAGCAGTGGGACAGGGGGTCTTGGAAACACCATATATTTT
CASSGTGGLGNTIYF
>.|14|TRBJ2-7|TRBV7-2|.
TGTGCCAGCAGGGCGACGGGAGGGGGCAACGAGCAGTACTTC
CASRATGGGNEQYF
>.|15|TRBJ2-1|TRBV7-8|few
TGTGCCAGCAGCCCTGGGGCTAGTTTCAACAATGAGCAGTTCTTC
CASSPGASFNNEQFF
>.|14|TRBJ2-1|TRBV2|few
TGTGCCAGCAGTAGGGAGCTGTCCTACAATGAGCAGTTCTTC
CASSRELSYNEQFF
>.|14|TRBJ2-1|TRBV11-1|few
TGTGCCAGCAGCTTAGGTGATATGGCACATGAGCAGTTCTTC
CASSLGDMAHEQFF
>TRBD2|15|TRBJ2-1|TRBV10-1|.
TGCGCCAGCAGTGAGACCGGGAGGGCCTCGAATGAGCAGTTCTTC
CASSETGRASNEQFF
>.|15|TRBJ1-5|TRBV19|.
TGTGCCAGTAGAACTGAGACAGGAACAAATCAGCCCCAGCATTTT
CASRTETGTNQPQHF
>.|15|TRBJ1-1|TRBV20-1|.
TGCAGTGCTAGTTTCTCAGCAAATTTGAACACTGAAGCTTTCTTT
CSASFSANLNTEAFF
>TRBD2|14|TRBJ2-1|TRBV27|few
TGTGCCAGCCGGGCGGGCCTAGCGGGATCTGAGCAGTTCTTC
CASRAGLAGSEQFF
>TRBD2|15|TRBJ2-2|TRBV7-9|.
TGTGCCAGCAGCTTGTGGACTAGCGGGAGCGGGGAGCTGTTTTTT
CASSLWTSGSGELFF
>TRBD1|14|TRBJ1-2|TRBV19|.
TGTGCCAGTTGGGACAGGAGTCTTACCTATGGCTACACCTTC
CASWDRSLTYGYTF
>.|14|TRBJ1-2|TRBV5-5|.
TGTGCCAGCAGCTTGGAGCGGGGTAACTATGGCTACACCTTC
CASSLERGNYGYTF
>TRBD1|13|TRBJ1-2|TRBV29-1|once
TGCAGCGTCGAGAAAGACAGGGTTTATGGCTACACCTTC
CSVEKDRVYGYTF
>TRBD2|15|TRBJ2-1|TRBV6-1|.
TGTGCCAGCGGGGCCGGGACTAGCGGTAACAATGAGCAGTTCTTC
CASGAGTSGNNEQFF
>TRBD2|15|TRBJ2-7|TRBV4-1|.
TGCGCCAGCAGCCAAGGTCCCGGGAGGGCCTACGAGCAGTACTTC
CASSQGPGRAYEQYF